Below are 13 T cell receptor beta chains sequenced from a single sample in a study of blood T cell repertoires in COVID-19. Measured with immunoSEQ multiplex PCR; TCRdb has only the in-frame clones, and not every one. The table has roughly 100,000 clones, about four fifths seen once; the top ten hold more than 10%. What was sequenced was peripheral blood. The receptor set was obtained from a human donor in a cohort sampled during active COVID-19.

The J gene is TRBJ1-2, the V gene TRBV27; 7 bases are shared with TRBD1. Germline loops: CDR1 MNHEY, CDR2 SMNVEV (reference sequence). The V and J ends lost 2 bases and 5 bases, in that order; junction bases with no gene match: 2. The CDR3 extends over 13 amino acids. CDR3 sequence (DNA): TGTGCCAGCAGTTTAGTACAGGGGTATGGCTACACCTTC. Translation: CASSLVQGYGYTF.

The rearrangement joins TRBV3-1 (or the pseudogene TRBV3-2) to TRBJ2-5; TRBD1 aligns across 9 bases. Germline CDR1 is LGHDT and CDR2 is YNNKEL (reference sequence). The ends lost 4 bases at V and 2 bases at J; junction bases unmatched: 8. The CDR3 consists of 16 residues. The CDR3 sequence: CASSPPGTGQQETQYF. For the CDR3, the DNA is TGTGCCAGCAGCCCCCCCGGGACAGGGCAACAAGAGACCCAGTACTTC.

V gene TRBV30 combines with J gene TRBJ1-6; TRBD1 aligns across 7 bases. The CDR3 contains 17 residues. The germline CDR1 and CDR2 sequences are GTSNPN and SVGIG (reference sequence). Trimming at V came to 3 bases and at J to 14 bases, leaving 22 bases not matched to a gene. CDR3 amino acids: CAWRRQGSWPGNVALHF. CDR3 bases: TGTGCCTGGAGGAGACAGGGTAGCTGGCCCGGTAATGTGGCCCTCCACTTT.

The chain joins TRBV27 to TRBJ2-2; perhaps TRBD1 as D (5 bases). The ends were cut back, 5 bases at V and 4 bases at J, with 8 bases in the middle. This CDR3 comprises 13 residues. Germline assignment: CDR1 MNHEY and CDR2 SMNVEV (reference sequence). CDR3 residues: CASSPRGTGELFF. CDR3 nucleotide sequence: TGTGCCAGCAGTCCAAGGGGCACCGGGGAGCTGTTTTTT.

This chain uses TRBV18 with TRBJ2-1; TRBD1 matches 7 bases. CDR1 and CDR2 (germline): KGHSH, LQKENI. The CDR3 has 15 amino acids. Trimming cost V 3 bases and J 3 bases; bases outside gene matches: 5. CDR3 nucleotide sequence: TGTGCCAGCTCACCTACGGACAGGAGCTACAATGAGCAGTTCTTC. It translates to CASSPTDRSYNEQFF.

The rearrangement uses TRBV12-3 or TRBV12-4 and TRBJ1-1; D unresolved. The CDR3 has 13 residues. With 2 bases removed from V and 0 bases from J, the gap between germline ends came to 4 bases. The CDR3 DNA reads TGTGCCAGCAGTTTACTTATGAACACTGAAGCTTTCTTT. Residues: CASSLLMNTEAFF.

The V and J genes are TRBV9 and TRBJ1-1, with 7 bases identical to TRBD1. V was clipped by 5 bases and J by 1 base; unmatched bases: 8. Looked up from germline, CDR1 is SGDLS and CDR2 is YYNGEE. The CDR3 loop spans 15 amino acids. The CDR3 sequence is CASRLSGGANTEAFF. The CDR3 bases are TGTGCCAGCAGGTTATCAGGGGGAGCGAACACTGAAGCTTTCTTT.

This clone has just one count. The chain links TRBV5-6 to TRBJ1-6, with TRBD1 as a possible D gene (5 bases). Trimming removed 7 bases from V and 2 bases from J, with 13 bases in between. The CDR3 is 15 residues long. In germline, CDR1 is SGHDT, CDR2 YYEEEE. The CDR3 nucleotides are TGTGCCAGCCGTGTGGGGCAGGCCTATAATTCACCCCTCCACTTT. Protein product: CASRVGQAYNSPLHF.

This chain links TRBV6-2 or TRBV6-3 with TRBJ2-3; no firm D call. Trimming shortened V by 7 bases and J by 0 bases, and 8 bases separated the two germline ends. Germline loops: CDR1 MNHEY, CDR2 SVGEGT. The CDR3 covers 13 residues. CDR3 amino acids: CASNPHSTDTQYF. The CDR3 coding sequence is TGTGCCAGCAACCCCCATAGCACAGATACGCAGTATTTT.

This rearrangement joins TRBV7-9 to TRBJ2-2; the match to TRBD1 covers 8 bases. Trimming at V came to 3 bases and at J to 6 bases, leaving 12 bases not matched to a gene. The CDR3 extends over 17 amino acids. CDR1 and CDR2 (germline): SEHNR, FQNEAQ (reference sequence). DNA for the CDR3: TGTGCCAGCAGCTTCAGAGCAGGGGGCAGTAGGTCCGGGGAGCTGTTTTTT. The encoded protein is CASSFRAGGSRSGELFF.

The chain has TRBV6-5 and TRBJ2-7, with 7 bases identical to TRBD1. Per germline, CDR1 MNHEY and CDR2 SVGAGI. With V trimmed by 5 bases and J by 2 bases, 9 bases remained unmatched. The CDR3 contains 15 residues. The CDR3 DNA follows: TGTGCCAGCAGTACGCGCCGACAGGGACCCTACGAGCAGTACTTC. This gives the protein CASSTRRQGPYEQYF.

In this sample, this clone turned up once. The chain links TRBV28 to TRBJ2-7; the match to TRBD1 covers 9 bases. The germline V gene encodes CDR1 MDHEN and CDR2 SYDVKM. V trimming: 7 bases; J trimming: 1 base; junction bases outside the gene matches: 8. The CDR3 is 15 residues long. The CDR3 nucleotides read TGTGCCAGCAACATAGGAGGGACAGGGTCCTACGAGCAGTACTTC. Translated: CASNIGGTGSYEQYF.

The chain recombines TRBV4-1 with TRBJ2-3; D is possibly TRBD1 (7 bases). The germline CDR1 and CDR2 sequences are MGHRA and YSYEKL. The germline V and J ends were trimmed by 11 bases and 0 bases, with 18 bases remaining between them. The CDR3 consists of 15 residues. CDR3 coding DNA: TGCGCCTCCGGTCAGGGGGGCCCTAGCACAGATACGCAGTATTTT. Its protein is CASGQGGPSTDTQYF.